These 29 T cell receptor beta chains originate from one sample sequenced in a study of T-cell reconstitution after alpha-beta-depleted transplantation in children. Researchers prepared the TCRbeta library using unique molecular identifiers, the study reports. A single record per CDR3 protein comes from TCRdb applying MiXCR to the PCR reads. Of some 520,000 distinct CDR3 sequences listed, around a third are singletons. The starting material was PBMCs from the stem cell graft donor, obtained from the stem cell graft. Receptor source: a human donor who donated a stem cell graft to a child with aplastic anemia.

The genes are TRBV14 and TRBJ2-4; D is ambiguous. The CDR3 has 18 amino acids. The ends were cut back, 0 bases at V and 0 bases at J, with 15 bases in the middle. Germline V gives CDR1 SGHDN, CDR2 FVKESK. In DNA, the CDR3 is TGTGCCAGCAGCCAAGATCGAGGCGCGATCGAAGCCAAAAACATTCAGTACTTC. The encoded protein is CASSQDRGAIEAKNIQYF.

This clonotype was counted only a few times. This rearrangement joins TRBV18 to TRBJ1-1; D gene ambiguous. The CDR3 spans 13 residues. Germline loops: CDR1 KGHSH, CDR2 LQKENI. Trimming took off 4 bases at V and 0 bases at J, with 6 bases between the two ends. This chain's CDR3 is CASSQQVNTEAFF. CDR3 sequence (DNA): TGTGCCAGCTCACAGCAGGTGAACACTGAAGCTTTCTTT.

The V and J genes are TRBV7-2 and TRBJ2-3; 7 bases map to TRBD2. The CDR3 runs to 15 residues. Unmatched junction bases numbered 10, after V lost 4 bases and J lost 6 bases. Germline V lookup: CDR1 SGHTA, CDR2 FQGNSA. The CDR3 region is CASSSLAENGDTQYF. CDR3 DNA sequence: TGTGCCAGCAGCTCCCTAGCGGAGAACGGGGATACGCAGTATTTT.

This clonotype was picked up a small number of times. The chain uses TRBV19 and TRBJ1-4; D uncertain. Germline values: CDR1 LNHDA, CDR2 SQIVND (reference sequence). This CDR3 contains 18 residues. Between the trimmed V and J ends, which lost 4 bases and 0 bases, there was a span of 18 bases. CDR3 DNA sequence: TGTGCCAGTAGTACCGACCGGCGTCGCCGAACAACTAATGAAAAACTGTTTTTT. Translated: CASSTDRRRRTTNEKLFF.

The CDR3 here is CSARELEYEQYF. The CDR3 DNA sequence: TGCAGTGCTAGAGAGTTAGAATACGAGCAGTACTTC. The chain employs TRBV20-1 and TRBJ2-7; D is ambiguous. The V gene's germline CDR1 is DFQATT and CDR2 SNEGSKA (reference sequence). V shed 0 bases and J shed 4 bases, with 7 bases lying between them. There are 12 residues in the CDR3.

The V call is TRBV5-5, the J call TRBJ2-1; tentatively, D is TRBD1 or TRBD2 (6 bases each). This CDR3 has 15 residues. Germline CDR1 is SGHKS and CDR2 is YYEKEE (reference sequence). The V gene lost 7 bases and the J gene lost 7 bases, with 21 bases spanning the gap. The CDR3: CASGIGGGEENEQFF. The DNA for the CDR3 is TGTGCCAGCGGAATCGGAGGGGGAGAAGAGAATGAGCAGTTCTTC.

CDR3 DNA sequence: TGTGCCAGCAGCGGGGGGGGAGGAAGCTTCTCGGGCGAGCAGTACTTC. This codes for CASSGGGGSFSGEQYF. The genes are TRBV11-2 and TRBJ2-7; 7 nucleotides agree with TRBD2. The CDR3 runs to 16 residues. Germline V gene sequence: CDR1 SGHAT, CDR2 FQNNGV. Germline trimming cut 5 bases from V and 6 bases from J; bases unmatched to any gene: 16.

This clonotype appeared many times. This chain connects TRBV6-2 or TRBV6-3 to TRBJ2-2, with TRBD2 matching over 9 bases. The CDR3 runs to 15 residues. J was trimmed by 3 bases and V by 5 bases; bases with no gene match: 4. Germline values: CDR1 MNHEY, CDR2 SVGEGT. The CDR3 is CASSSGRFDTGELFF. The CDR3 DNA sequence: TGTGCCAGCAGTAGCGGGAGGTTTGACACCGGGGAGCTGTTTTTT.

This clonotype showed up just a few times. This chain connects TRBV12-5 to TRBJ2-3; D perhaps matches TRBD2 (6 bases). The CDR3 is made up of 14 amino acids. Trimming pared 4 bases from V and 3 bases from J, leaving 11 bases between. Germline CDR1 is LGHNT and CDR2 is FRNRAP. The CDR3 spells CASGSAGGTDTQYF. Here the CDR3 DNA reads TGTGCTAGTGGTTCCGCTGGGGGGACAGATACGCAGTATTTT. Variable domain in full (rest from reference TRBV12-5 and TRBJ2-3): DARVTQTPRHKVTEMGQEVTMRCQPILGHNTVFWYRQTMMQGLELLAYFRNRAPLDDSGMPKDRFSAEMPDATLATLKIQPSEPRDSAVYFCASGSAGGTDTQYFGPGTRLTVL.

The chain links TRBV5-4 to TRBJ1-2, with no clear D. The germline CDR1 and CDR2 sequences are SGHNT and YYREEE (reference sequence). The CDR3 has 16 residues. Trimming took off 5 bases at V and 4 bases at J, with 21 bases between the two ends. The CDR3 nucleotides are TGTGCCAGCAGTTCGGATGAGCCGGGCGGACGCTATGGCTACACCTTC. This codes for CASSSDEPGGRYGYTF.

This clonotype was detected once. This chain joins TRBV5-6 and TRBJ1-5; possibly TRBD1 for D (5 bases). V lost 0 bases, J lost 0 bases, and 7 bases lay in between. The CDR3 contains 15 residues. The germline V gene encodes CDR1 SGHDT and CDR2 YYEEEE. The chain's CDR3 is CASSLGGISNQPQHF. The CDR3 nucleotides read TGTGCCAGCAGCTTGGGGGGCATTAGCAATCAGCCCCAGCATTTT.

The chain carries TRBV4-3 and TRBJ2-2; D could derive from TRBD1 or TRBD2 (6 bases each). Trimming stripped 2 bases from V and 6 bases from J, with 16 bases between. Per germline, CDR1 LGHNA and CDR2 YSLEER. The CDR3 has 16 residues. This chain's CDR3 is CASSQSRGPRPGELFF. Written as DNA, the CDR3 is TGCGCCAGCAGCCAATCCCGGGGGCCGCGGCCCGGGGAGCTGTTTTTT.

The V call is TRBV12-3 or TRBV12-4, the J call TRBJ2-5, with D maybe TRBD1 (6 bases). The length of the CDR3 is 13 residues. Trimming took off 5 bases at V and 4 bases at J, with 11 bases between the two ends. CDR3 sequence (DNA): TGTGCCAGCAGTCCTAGACAGGTAGAGACCCAGTACTTC. It codes for CASSPRQVETQYF.

This sequence joins TRBV7-3 and TRBJ2-1; D remains unclear. V shed 5 bases and J shed 9 bases, with 14 bases lying between them. Germline CDR1 is SGHTA and CDR2 is FQGTGA. The CDR3 contains 13 residues. The CDR3 DNA follows: TGTGCCAGCAGCAAAAGATGGGATGGTGAGCAGTTCTTC. Encoded protein: CASSKRWDGEQFF.

V gene TRBV7-2 combines with J gene TRBJ2-7; 10 bases are shared with TRBD1. CDR3 length equals 16 residues. Trimming removed 0 bases from V and 4 bases from J; junction bases left unmatched: 6. In germline, CDR1 is SGHTA, CDR2 FQGNSA. The CDR3 nucleotides read TGTGCCAGCAGCTTAGCCGGGGGACAGGGGACTTACGAGCAGTACGTC. This sequence encodes CASSLAGGQGTYEQYV.

This clonotype was detected a few times. CDR3 loop: CSARTAGSGEKLFF. The CDR3 bases are TGCAGTGCTAGAACCGCAGGCTCTGGGGAAAAACTGTTTTTT. This chain links TRBV20-1 with TRBJ1-4, with no clear D. The CDR3 has 14 amino acids. The V gene's germline CDR1 is DFQATT and CDR2 SNEGSKA (reference sequence). V lost 2 bases and J lost 8, with 15 bases in between.

The genes are TRBV25-1 and TRBJ2-2; the match to TRBD2 covers 7 bases. This CDR3 is built from 15 residues. V shed 2 bases, J shed 6 bases, and the junction held 6 bases outside the gene matches. Germline CDR1 reads MGHDK; CDR2 reads SYGVNS. The CDR3 region has the DNA TGTGCCAGCAGTGAACACGGACTAGGTCCCGGGGAGCTGTTTTTT. It specifies CASSEHGLGPGELFF.

The chain has TRBV6-1 and TRBJ1-5; D might be TRBD1 (6 bases). V was clipped by 5 bases and J by 5 bases, with 16 bases between them. Germline V gene lookup returns CDR1 MNHNS and CDR2 SASEGT. The CDR3 has 15 residues. CDR3 protein: CASSQAGGRYQPQHF. In nucleotides, the CDR3 is TGTGCCAGCAGTCAGGCCGGGGGGCGGTATCAGCCCCAGCATTTT.

The chain couples TRBV9 to TRBJ2-3; 10 bases line up with TRBD1. This CDR3 is 15 amino acids long. With V trimmed by 1 base and J by 5 bases, 4 bases remained unmatched. CDR1 is SGDLS, CDR2 YYNGEE, per germline. CDR3 sequence (DNA): TGTGCCAGCAGCGTACAAGGACAGGGGGAAGATACGCAGTATTTT. Translation gives CASSVQGQGEDTQYF. The full variable domain, completed using reference TRBV9 and TRBJ2-3, is DSGVTQTPKHLITATGQRVTLRCSPRSGDLSVYWYQQSLDQGLQFLIQYYNGEERAKGNILERFSAQQFPDLHSELNLSSLELGDSALYFCASSVQGQGEDTQYFGPGTRLTVL.

The table lists this clonotype with a few counts. The gene calls are TRBV3-1 and TRBJ2-1; 8 bases fit TRBD2. Trimming removed 3 bases from V and 5 bases from J; junction bases left unmatched: 3. The CDR3 runs to 14 residues. Germline assignment: CDR1 LGHDT and CDR2 YNNKEL (reference sequence). DNA of the CDR3: TGTGCCAGCAGCCATGGACTAGCCCACAATGAGCAGTTCTTC. Translation: CASSHGLAHNEQFF.

This clonotype turned up a few times. The rearrangement links TRBV14 to TRBJ2-1; no firm D call. Between the trimmed V and J ends, which lost 4 bases and 0 bases, there was a span of 16 bases. This CDR3 is 17 amino acids long. CDR1 is SGHDN and CDR2 is FVKESK in the germline V gene. CDR3 loop: CASSPDDVADSYNEQFF. The CDR3 DNA sequence: TGTGCCAGCAGCCCCGATGACGTGGCCGACTCCTACAATGAGCAGTTCTTC.

V is TRBV11-2 and J is TRBJ2-3; 7 nucleotides align to TRBD2. This CDR3 has 14 residues. The J segment lost 5 bases and the V segment lost 4 bases, leaving 6 bases of the junction unmatched. Germline CDR1 reads SGHAT; CDR2 reads FQNNGV. In DNA, the CDR3 is TGTGCCAGCAGCTCCCGGGGGGAAGGAGATACGCAGTATTTT. Amino acid sequence: CASSSRGEGDTQYF.

This clonotype has more than one count but fewer than ten. The chain employs TRBV7-2 and TRBJ1-6, with TRBD1 as a possible D gene (6 bases). The CDR3 covers 14 residues. V was clipped by 7 bases and J by 7 bases, with 14 bases between them. From germline, CDR1 is SGHTA and CDR2 FQGNSA. The CDR3 bases are TGTGCCAGCAACCCCTCGACAGGAAATTCACCCCTCCACTTT. This sequence encodes CASNPSTGNSPLHF. Drawing the rest from reference TRBV7-2 and TRBJ1-6, the complete variable domain is GAGVSQSPSNKVTEKGKDVELRCDPISGHTALYWYRQSLGQGLEFLIYFQGNSAPDKSGLPSDRFSAERTGGSVSTLTIQRTQQEDSAVYLCASNPSTGNSPLHFGNGTRLTVT.

The chain recombines TRBV5-1 with TRBJ1-1, with a possible D match to TRBD1 (6 bases). The V and J ends lost 0 bases and 3 bases respectively, with 12 bases between them. CDR3 length equals 15 residues. Germline V gene data show CDR1 as SGHRS and CDR2 as YFSETQ. CDR3 nucleotides: TGCGCCAGCAGCTTGGGGGGAGGGGGGGACACTGAAGCTTTCTTT. It translates to CASSLGGGGDTEAFF.

This chain connects TRBV12-3 or TRBV12-4 to TRBJ1-6; TRBD1 aligns across 8 bases. After removal of 4 bases from V and 7 bases from J, the junction contained 12 bases not matched to a gene. This CDR3 comprises 17 residues. CDR3 in DNA: TGTGCCAGCAGTTCAACCACAGGGGGAGCTTGGAATTCACCCCTCCACTTT. Protein: CASSSTTGGAWNSPLHF.

The chain employs TRBV6-6 and TRBJ1-4, with TRBD1 matching over 9 bases. J lost 8 bases, V lost 11 bases, and 9 bases had no gene match. Germline values: CDR1 MNHNY, CDR2 SVGAGI (reference sequence). CDR3 length equals 13 residues. The CDR3 nucleotides are TGTGCCGGGTCCCGGGACAGGGACGAAAAACTGTTTTTT. This codes for CAGSRDRDEKLFF.

This clonotype was detected a few times. The chain couples TRBV19 to TRBJ1-1; D remains ambiguous. This CDR3 spans 15 amino acids. Germline values: CDR1 LNHDA, CDR2 SQIVND (reference sequence). Trimming pared 3 bases from V and 0 bases from J, leaving 11 bases between. CDR3 residues: CASSIEGSVNTEAFF. The CDR3 coding sequence is TGTGCCAGTAGTATTGAGGGCTCCGTGAACACTGAAGCTTTCTTT.

CDR3 protein: CASSFFGEKLFF. CDR3 DNA sequence: TGTGCCAGCAGTTTTTTTGGTGAAAAACTGTTTTTT. The chain recombines TRBV27 with TRBJ1-4; unclear D gene. The germline CDR1 and CDR2 sequences are MNHEY and SMNVEV (reference sequence). This CDR3 contains 12 residues. The V and J ends lost 3 bases and 7 bases respectively, with 6 bases between them.

In its sample, this clonotype was seen many times. The rearrangement joins TRBV12-3 or TRBV12-4 to TRBJ2-1; 8 nucleotides align to TRBD2. The CDR3 is 14 amino acids. V trimming: 4 bases; J trimming: 9 bases; junction bases outside the gene matches: 8. The CDR3 DNA reads TGTGCCAGCAGTTCCTCAGCGGGAGTCACTGAGCAGTTCTTC. It specifies CASSSSAGVTEQFF.